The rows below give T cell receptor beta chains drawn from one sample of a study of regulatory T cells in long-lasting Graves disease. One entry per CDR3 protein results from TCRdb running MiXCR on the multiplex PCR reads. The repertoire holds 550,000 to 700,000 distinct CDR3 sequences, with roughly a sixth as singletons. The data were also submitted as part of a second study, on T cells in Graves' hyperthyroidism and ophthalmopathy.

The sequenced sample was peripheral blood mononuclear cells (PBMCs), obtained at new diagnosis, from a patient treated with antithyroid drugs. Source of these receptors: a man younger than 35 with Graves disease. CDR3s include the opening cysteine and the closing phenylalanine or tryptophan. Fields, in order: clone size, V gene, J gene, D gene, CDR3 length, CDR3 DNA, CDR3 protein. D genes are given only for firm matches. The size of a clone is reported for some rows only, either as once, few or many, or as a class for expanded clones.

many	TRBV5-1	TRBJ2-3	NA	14	TGCGCCAGCAGCTTGGATCAGCGCACAGATACGCAGTATTTT	CASSLDQRTDTQYF
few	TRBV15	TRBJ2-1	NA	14	TGTGCCGCCAGTTCCAGGAGCTCCTACAATGAGCAGTTCTTC	CAASSRSSYNEQFF
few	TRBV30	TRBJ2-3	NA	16	TGTGCCTGGAGTGTACTAGTGGGGGGCCGCACAGATACGCAGTATTTT	CAWSVLVGGRTDTQYF
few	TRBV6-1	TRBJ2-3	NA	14	TGTGCCAGCAGTATGGACAGAGGCACAGATACGCAGTATTTT	CASSMDRGTDTQYF
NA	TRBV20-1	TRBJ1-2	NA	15	TGCAGTGCTAGAGATTATACAGGGCCTAACTATGGCTACACCTTC	CSARDYTGPNYGYTF
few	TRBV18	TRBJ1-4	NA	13	TGTGCCAGCGCAGGGAATTCGGAGGAAAAACTGTTTTTT	CASAGNSEEKLFF
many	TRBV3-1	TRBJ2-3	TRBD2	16	TGTGCCAGCAGCTTCGGGACTAGCGGGGGGGTGGATACGCAGTATTTT	CASSFGTSGGVDTQYF
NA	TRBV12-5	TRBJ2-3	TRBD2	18	TGTGCTAGTGGTTTGGTATTCGGGGCTAGCGGGAGTGCAGATACGCAGTATTTT	CASGLVFGASGSADTQYF
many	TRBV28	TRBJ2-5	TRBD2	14	TGTGCCAGCACCCTACTAGCGGGGGAAGAGACCCAGTACTTC	CASTLLAGEETQYF
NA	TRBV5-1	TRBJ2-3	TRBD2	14	TGCGCCAGCAGTTCGACTAGCAACGGGGATACGCAGTATTTT	CASSSTSNGDTQYF
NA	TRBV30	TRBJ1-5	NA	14	TGTGCCTGGGGCGGACAGAGATCAAATCAGCCCCAGCATTTT	CAWGGQRSNQPQHF
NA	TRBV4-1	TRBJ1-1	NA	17	TGCGCCAGCAGCCAAGATGGGGCAGGGAACATGAACACTGAAGCTTTCTTT	CASSQDGAGNMNTEAFF
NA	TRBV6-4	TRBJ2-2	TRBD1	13	TGTGCCAGCAGACAGGGGGCCACCGGGGAGCTGTTTTTT	CASRQGATGELFF
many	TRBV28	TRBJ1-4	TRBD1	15	TGTGCCAGCAGTCTCCCGGGACAGGGGGATGAAAAACTGTTTTTT	CASSLPGQGDEKLFF
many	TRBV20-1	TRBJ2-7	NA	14	TGCAGTGCGGAAAAGATATTGGGAGGCTACGAGCAGTACTTC	CSAEKILGGYEQYF
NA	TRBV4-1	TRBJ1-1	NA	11	TGCGCCAGCAGCCAGACCACTGAAGCTTTCTTT	CASSQTTEAFF
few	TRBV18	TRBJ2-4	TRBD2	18	TGTGCCAGCACGACATCACCGTTCGGGAGGTCAGCCAAAAACATTCAGTACTTC	CASTTSPFGRSAKNIQYF
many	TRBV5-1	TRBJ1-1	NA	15	TGTGCCAGCAGTTACTCGGGGACATCGAACACTGAAGCTTTCTTT	CASSYSGTSNTEAFF
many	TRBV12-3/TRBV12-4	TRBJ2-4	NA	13	TGTGCCAGCAGCCAGTTAAGGGGGGACATTCAGTACTTC	CASSQLRGDIQYF
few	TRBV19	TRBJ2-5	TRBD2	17	TGTGCCAGTAGTAACCTTATAGCGGGAGGGCCGGTAGAGACCCAGTACTTC	CASSNLIAGGPVETQYF
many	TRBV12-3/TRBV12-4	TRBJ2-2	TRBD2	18	TGTGCCAGCAGAGGCAGGACTAGCGGGAGAGAAAACACCGGGGAGCTGTTTTTT	CASRGRTSGRENTGELFF
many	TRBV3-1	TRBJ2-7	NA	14	TGTGCCAGCAGCCGCCTGGACAGTCGCTACGAGCAGTACTTC	CASSRLDSRYEQYF
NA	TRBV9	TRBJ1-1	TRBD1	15	TGTGCCAGCAGCGTAGGGACAGGGGGCACGACTGAAGCTTTCTTT	CASSVGTGGTTEAFF
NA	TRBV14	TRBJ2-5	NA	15	TGTGCCAGCAGCCAGGGAAGACAGTACCAAGAGACCCAGTACTTC	CASSQGRQYQETQYF
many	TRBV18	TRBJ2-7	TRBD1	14	TGTGCCAGCCTACGGGACAGGGCTACCTACGAGCAGTACTTC	CASLRDRATYEQYF
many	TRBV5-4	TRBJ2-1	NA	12	TGTGCCAGCAGCTTAGACAGCTATGAGCAGTTCTTC	CASSLDSYEQFF
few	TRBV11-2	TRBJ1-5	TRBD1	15	TGTGCCAGCAGACCAACCGGGACAGCAAATCAGCCCCAGCATTTT	CASRPTGTANQPQHF
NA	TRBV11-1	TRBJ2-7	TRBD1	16	TGTGCCAGCAGCTTATCCGGGACAGGGGTCTTCTACGAGCAGTACTTC	CASSLSGTGVFYEQYF
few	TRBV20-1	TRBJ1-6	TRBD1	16	TGCAGTGGCAGGACAGGGGCGAGTGATGATAATTCACCCCTCCACTTT	CSGRTGASDDNSPLHF
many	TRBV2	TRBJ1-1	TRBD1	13	TGTGCCAGCAGTGGACAGGGCGGCACTGAAGCTTTCTTT	CASSGQGGTEAFF
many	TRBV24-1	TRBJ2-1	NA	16	TGTGCCACCAGTGACCGAATGTTTGAAGTATACAATGAGCAGTTCTTC	CATSDRMFEVYNEQFF
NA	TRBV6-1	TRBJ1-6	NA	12	TGTGCCAGCAGCCCCCGGTCTTCACCCCTCCACTTT	CASSPRSSPLHF
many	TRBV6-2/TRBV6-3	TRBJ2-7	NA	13	TGTGCCAGCAGTTTCCGGGACACCTACGAGCAGTACTTC	CASSFRDTYEQYF
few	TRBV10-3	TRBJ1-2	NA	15	TGTGCCATCCGTAGATCGATTGGGGTTAACTATGGCTACACCTTC	CAIRRSIGVNYGYTF
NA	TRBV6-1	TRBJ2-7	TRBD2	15	TGTGCCAGCAGTAGCCGGACTAGCGGGAGGTACGAGCAGTACTTC	CASSSRTSGRYEQYF
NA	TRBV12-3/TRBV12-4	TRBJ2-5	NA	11	TGTGCCAACAGTTATGGAGAGACCCAGTACTTC	CANSYGETQYF
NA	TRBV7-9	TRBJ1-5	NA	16	TGTGCCAGCAGCTTAGCGTGGGGGGGAAGCGCTCAGCCCCAGCATTTT	CASSLAWGGSAQPQHF
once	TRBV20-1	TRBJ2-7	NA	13	TGCAGTGGTAAGGGAGGCCTATCCTACGAGCAGTACTTC	CSGKGGLSYEQYF
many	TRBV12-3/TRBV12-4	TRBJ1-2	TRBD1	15	TGTGCCAGCATGGGGGACAGCACGACAACCAATGGCTACACCTTC	CASMGDSTTTNGYTF
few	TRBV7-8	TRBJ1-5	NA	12	TGTGCCAGCAGCTCCAATACTGAGCCCCAGCATTTT	CASSSNTEPQHF
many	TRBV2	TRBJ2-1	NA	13	TGTGCCTTCCAACCCGGGGCCTACAATGAGCAGTTCTTC	CAFQPGAYNEQFF
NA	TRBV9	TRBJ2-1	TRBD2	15	TGTGCCAGCAGCGGAATGACTAGCGGCGACAATGAGCAGTTCTTC	CASSGMTSGDNEQFF
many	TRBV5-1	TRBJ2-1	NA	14	TGCGCCAGCAGCTTGGAGGTCCCCTACAATGAGCAGTTCTTC	CASSLEVPYNEQFF
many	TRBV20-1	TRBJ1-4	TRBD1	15	TGCAGTGCCCAAAACTTACAGGGGACCCAAGAAAAACTGTTTTTT	CSAQNLQGTQEKLFF
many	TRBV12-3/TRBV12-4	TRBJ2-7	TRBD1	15	TGTGCCAGCAGTTCCCTACGGACAGGGGCATACGAGCAGTACTTC	CASSSLRTGAYEQYF
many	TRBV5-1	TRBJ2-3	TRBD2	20	TGCGCCAGCAGCCGTTCGGGCTTGGAGAGGCTAGCGGCCGGCACGGATACGCAGTATTTT	CASSRSGLERLAAGTDTQYF
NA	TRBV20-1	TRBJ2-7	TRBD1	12	TGCAGTGCCTTTGACAGGGGCTACGAGCAGTACTTC	CSAFDRGYEQYF
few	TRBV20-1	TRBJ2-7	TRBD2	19	TGCAGTGCTAGAGATGGGGGAGGCGGGGGGCCGGGGTTGACCTACGAGCAGTACTTC	CSARDGGGGGPGLTYEQYF
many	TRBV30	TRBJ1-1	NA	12	TGTGCCTGGGCAGGGCCCAACGCTGAAGCTTTCTTT	CAWAGPNAEAFF
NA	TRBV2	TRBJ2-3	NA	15	TGTGCCAGCAGTGAGCAGGGACCCCCCACAGATACGCGGTATTTT	CASSEQGPPTDTRYF
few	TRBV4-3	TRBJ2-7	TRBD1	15	TGCGCCAGCAGCCGAGTAGGACAGGGGGCGCGGGAGCAGTACTTC	CASSRVGQGAREQYF
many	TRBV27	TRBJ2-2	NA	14	TGTGCCAGCAGTTCGCAGGGGTTGACCGGGGAGCTGTTTTTT	CASSSQGLTGELFF
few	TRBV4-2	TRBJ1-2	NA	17	TGTGCCAGCAGCCAAGAATCAGGTATCGACGTTCTCTATGGCTACACCTTC	CASSQESGIDVLYGYTF